This T cell receptor (beta chain) originates from a study of OX40 agonist ivuxolimab in advanced cancers. Across the study: Two cutaneous melanoma patients and one hepatocellular carcinoma patient, three in all, had partial responses.

Trimming took 5 bases from V and 5 from J; bases not matched to a gene: 5. Germline CDR1 SQVTM, CDR2 ANQGSEA. The CDR3 covers 12 residues. Repertoires were generated with immunoSEQ multiplex PCR, while TCRdb's copy carries only in-frame clones and drops some. The sample holds about 27,000 clones, around four fifths seen once. Autoimmune disease history or systemic immunosuppression barred patients. This clone has only a few counts. What it recognizes is unknown. Study-wide results and limits: On average, a greater number of expanded clones characterised CD8+ T cells relative to CD4+.

The sequence came from an adult with an advanced solid tumor such as melanoma, head and neck, liver or kidney cancer. The J gene is TRBJ1-1, the V gene TRBV29-1; TRBD1 matches at 7 bases. The sequencing here drew on CD4+ or CD8+ T cells sorted from blood, taken in a trial of the OX40 agonist ivuxolimab. In DNA form, the CDR3 reads TGCAGCGTTTCAGGGGGAGGAACTGAAGCTTTCTTT. Amino acids: CSVSGGGTEAFF.